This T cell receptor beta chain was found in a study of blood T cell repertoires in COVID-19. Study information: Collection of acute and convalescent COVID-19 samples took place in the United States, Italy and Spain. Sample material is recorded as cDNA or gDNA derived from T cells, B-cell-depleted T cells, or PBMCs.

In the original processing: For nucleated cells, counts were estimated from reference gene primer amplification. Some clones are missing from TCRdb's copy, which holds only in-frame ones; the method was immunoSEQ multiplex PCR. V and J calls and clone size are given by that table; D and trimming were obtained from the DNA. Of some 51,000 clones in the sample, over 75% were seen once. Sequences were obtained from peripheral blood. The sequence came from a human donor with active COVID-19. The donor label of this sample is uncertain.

The CDR3 DNA reads as TGTGCCAGCAGCGTTGGGTTTTCGGGGGGGATCTACGAGCAGTACTTC. This sequence encodes CASSVGFSGGIYEQYF. This chain uses TRBV9 with TRBJ2-7; 8 nucleotides match TRBD2. Germline CDR1 is SGDLS and CDR2 is YYNGEE. This CDR3 is built from 16 residues. J gave up 3 bases and V 2 bases, and 10 bases lay outside the gene matches.